Sequencing of this TCR beta chain was carried out in a study of blood T cells in healthy people across ages. With a J-beta primer mix and a sample-barcoded 5' primer, a second PCR ran about 7 to 12 cycles. TCRdb re-called the 5' RACE reads with MiXCR, one entry per CDR3 protein. In the table there are around 820,000 distinct CDR3 sequences, roughly 25% of which are singletons. The CDR3 covers 13 residues. The J segment lost 3 bases and the V segment lost 7 bases, leaving 5 bases of the junction unmatched. CDR1 is SQVTM, CDR2 ANQGSEA, per germline. These data also formed part of another study, on T cells of mothers and their children.

The origin of this receptor is a boy aged 5-17 years in good health. The gene calls are TRBV29-1 and TRBJ1-2; TRBD1 aligns across 10 bases. Sequencing input: blood. This chain's CDR3 is CSAPGTGDYGYTF. CDR3 DNA sequence: TGCAGCGCACCCGGGACAGGGGACTATGGCTACACCTTC. The variable domain in full, with the rest retrieved from reference TRBV29-1 and TRBJ1-2, is SAVISQKPSRDICQRGTSLTIQCQVDSQVTMMFWYRQQPGQSLTLIATANQGSEATYESGFVIDKFPISRPNLTFSTLTVSNMSPEDSSIYLCSAPGTGDYGYTFGSGTRLTVV.